This T cell receptor beta chain derives from a study of T cell responses to AZD1222 COVID-19 vaccine. Study-wide results and limits: The donor cohort was predominantly white British with a female majority, and clonal diversity may have been underestimated. Baseline seropositivity characterized only a handful of AZD1222 recipients. Spike-specific TCR repertoires showed rising breadth and depth after two AZD1222 doses.

Measured with immunoSEQ multiplex PCR; TCRdb has only the in-frame clones, and not every one. The data hold 130,000 to 150,000 clones, with over 85% observed a single time. This clone has just one count. What it binds is not known. From germline, CDR1 is SNHLY and CDR2 FYNNEI. V was clipped by 7 bases and J by 0 bases, with 12 bases between them. The CDR3 runs to 14 residues. The rearrangement links TRBV2 to TRBJ1-1; no clear D. The source is an adult in good health. The material sequenced was peripheral blood, taken on day 0 of AZD1222 vaccination. This CDR3 reads CASTKSLVNTEAFF. Here the CDR3 DNA reads TGTGCCAGCACCAAAAGCCTCGTGAACACTGAAGCTTTCTTT. The entire variable domain, with the rest obtained from reference TRBV2 and TRBJ1-1, is as follows: EPEVTQTPSHQVTQMGQEVILRCVPISNHLYFYWYRQILGQKVEFLVSFYNNEISEKSEIFDDQFSVERPDGSNFTLKIRSTKLEDSAMYFCASTKSLVNTEAFFGQGTRLTVV.